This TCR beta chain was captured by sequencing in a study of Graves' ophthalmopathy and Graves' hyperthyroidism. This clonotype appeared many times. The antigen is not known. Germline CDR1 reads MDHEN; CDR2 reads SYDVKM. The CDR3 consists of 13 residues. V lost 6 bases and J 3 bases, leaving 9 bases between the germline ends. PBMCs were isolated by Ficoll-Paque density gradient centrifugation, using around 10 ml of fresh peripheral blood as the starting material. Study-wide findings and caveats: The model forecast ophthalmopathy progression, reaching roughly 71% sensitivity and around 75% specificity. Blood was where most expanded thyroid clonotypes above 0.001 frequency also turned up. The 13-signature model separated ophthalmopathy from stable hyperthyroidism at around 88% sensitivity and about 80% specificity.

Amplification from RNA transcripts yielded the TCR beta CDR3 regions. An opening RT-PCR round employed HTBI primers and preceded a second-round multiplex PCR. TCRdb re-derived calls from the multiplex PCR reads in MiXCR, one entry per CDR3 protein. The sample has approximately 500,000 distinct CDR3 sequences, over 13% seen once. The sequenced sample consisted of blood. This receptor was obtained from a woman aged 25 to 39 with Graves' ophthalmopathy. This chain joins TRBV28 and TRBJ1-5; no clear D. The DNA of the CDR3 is TGTGCCAGCAGCGCAACCGTCAATCAGCCCCAGCATTTT. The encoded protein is CASSATVNQPQHF.